The 21 T cell receptor beta chains in this list originate from one sample, sequenced in a study of somatic mutations in cytotoxic T cells in rheumatoid arthritis. Here immunoSEQ multiplex PCR was the method, and the copy in TCRdb shows in-frame clones only, minus some. The repertoire holds 15,000 to 20,000 clones, with more than 60% as singletons. Sequencing was carried out using CD8+ T cells sorted from blood. All receptors derive from a woman between 55 and 75 years old in good health.

This chain joins TRBV27 and TRBJ1-1; D gene uncertain. V was pared by 6 bases and J by 3 bases, with 11 bases between. CDR3 size: 13 residues. Per germline, CDR1 MNHEY and CDR2 SMNVEV (reference sequence). The CDR3 protein is CASRVGKDTEAFF. The CDR3 coding sequence is TGTGCCAGCAGGGTAGGGAAGGACACTGAAGCTTTCTTT.

The gene calls are TRBV7-2 and TRBJ2-5; D is possibly TRBD2 (7 bases). The CDR3 sequence is 14 residues long. Deletions cut 2 bases from V and 12 bases from J, with 19 bases between. The germline V gene encodes CDR1 SGHTA and CDR2 FQGNSA. The CDR3 sequence is CASSLWRGDYLEYF. The DNA for the CDR3 is TGTGCCAGCAGCTTATGGAGGGGGGACTACCTTGAGTACTTC.

There are a few counts of this clone. This chain uses TRBV2 with TRBJ1-1, with 7 bases lining up with TRBD1. The CDR3 contains 15 residues. V was pared by 4 bases and J by 1 base, with 6 bases of the junction left unmatched. The V gene's germline CDR1 is SNHLY and CDR2 FYNNEI. The CDR3 region is CASSGVDRRNTEAFF. DNA of the CDR3: TGTGCCAGCAGTGGGGTGGACAGGAGGAACACTGAAGCTTTCTTT. The full variable domain, completed using reference TRBV2 and TRBJ1-1, is EPEVTQTPSHQVTQMGQEVILRCVPISNHLYFYWYRQILGQKVEFLVSFYNNEISEKSEIFDDQFSVERPDGSNFTLKIRSTKLEDSAMYFCASSGVDRRNTEAFFGQGTRLTVV.

The rearrangement joins TRBV2 to TRBJ1-2; no clear D gene. CDR3 length: 12 amino acids. Germline lookup yields CDR1 SNHLY and CDR2 FYNNEI. Trimming shortened V by 10 bases and J by 6 bases, and 15 bases separated the two germline ends. The CDR3 nucleotides read TGTGCCACCCCGAAGGAAGGGAATGGCTACACCTTC. Translation: CATPKEGNGYTF. The full variable domain, rest sourced from reference TRBV2 and TRBJ1-2, is EPEVTQTPSHQVTQMGQEVILRCVPISNHLYFYWYRQILGQKVEFLVSFYNNEISEKSEIFDDQFSVERPDGSNFTLKIRSTKLEDSAMYFCATPKEGNGYTFGSGTRLTVV.

The CDR3 loop is CASNYGVAGELFF. CDR3 DNA: TGTGCCAGCAATTATGGGGTAGCCGGGGAGCTGTTTTTT. V is TRBV25-1 and J is TRBJ2-2, with no clear D. Germline V gene sequence: CDR1 MGHDK, CDR2 SYGVNS. Trimming took off 7 bases at V and 6 bases at J, with 12 bases between the two ends. The CDR3 loop spans 13 amino acids.

The chain combines TRBV11-3 with TRBJ2-6, with D hard to call. Germline loops: CDR1 SGHNT, CDR2 YENEEA. This CDR3 comprises 18 residues. V lost 5 bases and J lost 0, with 17 bases in between. The CDR3 loop is CASSRSGSESSGANVLTF. The CDR3 nucleotides are TGTGCCAGCAGCCGATCCGGGTCTGAAAGCTCTGGGGCCAACGTCCTGACTTTC. Full variable domain (remainder filled in from reference TRBV11-3 and TRBJ2-6): EAGVVQSPRYKIIEKKQPVAFWCNPISGHNTLYWYLQNLGQGPELLIRYENEEAVDDSQLPKDRFSAERLKGVDSTLKIQPAELGDSAVYLCASSRSGSESSGANVLTFGAGSRLTVL.

The V gene is TRBV6-4, the J gene TRBJ2-2; perhaps D is TRBD1 or TRBD2 (5 bases each). The CDR3 is 13 residues long. CDR1 MRHNA and CDR2 SNTAGT come from the germline V gene. V was clipped by 6 bases and J by 4 bases, with 9 bases between them. Here the CDR3 DNA reads TGTGCCAGCAGCGCCGGGACCACCGGGGAGCTGTTTTTT. It specifies CASSAGTTGELFF.

This sequence joins TRBV6-5 and TRBJ2-1, with 8 bases identical to TRBD1. This CDR3 region has 16 residues. The V gene's germline CDR1 is MNHEY and CDR2 SVGAGI. After removal of 4 bases from V and 8 bases from J, the junction contained 13 bases not matched to a gene. The CDR3 bases are TGTGCCAGCAGTTTTCGGACAGGGAGTAGGGTCGATGAGCAGTTCTTC. It translates to CASSFRTGSRVDEQFF.

The J gene is TRBJ1-5, the V gene TRBV19; D not certain. The CDR3 is 12 residues long. Trimming removed 1 base at V and 6 bases at J, with 4 bases between. Germline assignment: CDR1 LNHDA and CDR2 SQIVND (reference sequence). DNA of the CDR3: TGTGCCAGTAGTATAGGGGGTCAGCCCCAGCATTTT. This translates into CASSIGGQPQHF.

This rearrangement joins TRBV30 to TRBJ1-2; TRBD1 aligns across 8 bases. The J segment lost 2 bases and the V segment lost 5 bases, leaving 7 bases of the junction unmatched. Germline-derived CDR1 and CDR2 are GTSNPN and SVGIG (reference sequence). This CDR3 has 14 amino acids. The CDR3 sequence is CAWGATGENYGYTF. In DNA form, the CDR3 reads TGTGCCTGGGGGGCGACAGGGGAGAACTATGGCTACACCTTC.

This clone was seen more than once but under ten times. The chain is built from TRBV29-1 and TRBJ2-7; D gene ambiguous. Germline V lookup: CDR1 SQVTM, CDR2 ANQGSEA. Trimming cost V 4 bases and J 0 bases, with 7 bases left between them. The CDR3 extends over 12 amino acids. The DNA for the CDR3 is TGCAGCGTTGCCAGTGACTCCTACGAGCAGTACTTC. It encodes CSVASDSYEQYF.

The gene calls are TRBV28 and TRBJ2-7; 9 bases map to TRBD1. The CDR3 has 15 residues. The germline CDR1 and CDR2 sequences are MDHEN and SYDVKM. With V trimmed by 2 bases and J by 5 bases, 7 bases remained unmatched. The CDR3 is CASSLGTGLSDEQYF. The CDR3 nucleotides read TGTGCCAGCAGTTTAGGGACAGGGTTATCCGACGAGCAGTACTTC.

This chain joins TRBV30 and TRBJ1-1; D uncertain. The V gene lost 2 bases and the J gene lost 1 base, with 5 bases spanning the gap. The germline CDR1 and CDR2 sequences are GTSNPN and SVGIG (reference sequence). This CDR3 has 12 amino acids. The CDR3, as DNA: TGTGCCTGGAGTCCCACGAACACTGAAGCTTTCTTT. This sequence encodes CAWSPTNTEAFF.

The chain links TRBV7-7 to TRBJ2-1, with TRBD1 as a possible D gene (7 bases). This CDR3 is built from 15 residues. Trimming shortened V by 5 bases and J by 9 bases, and 20 bases separated the two germline ends. The germline V gene encodes CDR1 SSHAT and CDR2 FNYEAQ (reference sequence). The CDR3 region is CASSQGVGGSGEQFF. The CDR3, as DNA: TGTGCCAGCAGCCAGGGGGTTGGAGGGTCCGGTGAGCAGTTCTTC.

In this sample, this clone turned up a few times. V is TRBV6-1 and J is TRBJ1-1, with a tentative D call TRBD1 (5 bases). The CDR3 is 14 residues long. V lost 2 bases, J lost 5 bases, and 12 bases lay in between. Germline V gives CDR1 MNHNS, CDR2 SASEGT. CDR3 coding DNA: TGTGCCAGCAGTGAACGGATGGGGGAAACTGAAGCTTTCTTT. Its protein product is CASSERMGETEAFF.

The CDR3 sequence: CASSFGGDTAYNEQFF. In DNA, the CDR3 is TGTGCCAGCAGCTTTGGCGGGGACACCGCCTACAATGAGCAGTTCTTC. The rearrangement joins TRBV5-4 to TRBJ2-1, with D perhaps given as TRBD1 or TRBD2 (6 bases each). The V and J ends lost 2 bases and 2 bases respectively, with 14 bases between them. The CDR3 consists of 16 residues. CDR1 and CDR2 from the germline V gene are SGHNT and YYREEE (reference sequence).

The sample holds a few counts of this clone. CDR3 sequence (DNA): TGTGCCAGCAGCCCGGAAGGGGGCAACACTGAAGCTTTCTTT. Residues: CASSPEGGNTEAFF. The V and J genes are TRBV7-9 and TRBJ1-1, with 7 positions matching TRBD1. The germline gives CDR1 SEHNR, CDR2 FQNEAQ (reference sequence). J lost 2 bases, V lost 5 bases, and 5 bases had no gene match. This CDR3 comprises 14 residues.

This sequence joins TRBV27 and TRBJ1-1, with 10 bases that match TRBD1. Trimming at V came to 6 bases and at J to 5 bases, leaving 15 bases not matched to a gene. The CDR3 has 17 amino acids. Germline-derived CDR1 and CDR2 are MNHEY and SMNVEV (reference sequence). CDR3 in amino acids: CASRLHPPTGGYTEAFF. The CDR3 nucleotides read TGTGCCAGCAGACTCCACCCCCCGACAGGGGGCTATACTGAAGCTTTCTTT.

V and J are TRBV6-4 and TRBJ2-1; tentative D call: TRBD2 (6 bases). The ends were cut back, 2 bases at V and 6 bases at J, with 17 bases in the middle. Germline loops: CDR1 MRHNA, CDR2 SNTAGT. This CDR3 is 16 amino acids long. This CDR3 reads CASSDGSRSGVNEQFF. The CDR3 bases are TGTGCCAGCAGTGACGGGAGCCGATCGGGGGTCAATGAGCAGTTCTTC.

Written as DNA, the CDR3 is TGTGCCAGCAGCTTGGATCCGGACTCCTACGAGCAGTACTTC. Amino acid sequence: CASSLDPDSYEQYF. The V call is TRBV5-5, the J call TRBJ2-7; D call uncertain. CDR1 and CDR2 from the germline V gene are SGHKS and YYEKEE (reference sequence). V lost 0 bases and J lost 0, with 7 bases in between. This CDR3 is 14 amino acids long.

The rearrangement joins TRBV30 to TRBJ2-7; 7 bases map to TRBD1. J was trimmed by 5 bases and V by 2 bases; bases with no gene match: 6. Germline V gene sequence: CDR1 GTSNPN, CDR2 SVGIG (reference sequence). The CDR3 has 13 residues. In DNA, the CDR3 is TGTGCCTGGAGTATTTCACAGGGGAACGAGCAGTACTTC. This sequence encodes CAWSISQGNEQYF. The full variable domain, rest sourced from reference TRBV30 and TRBJ2-7, is SQTIHQWPATLVQPVGSPLSLECTVEGTSNPNLYWYRQAAGRGLQLLFYSVGIGQISSEVPQNLSASRPQDRQFILSSKKLLLSDSGFYLCAWSISQGNEQYFGPGTRLTVT.